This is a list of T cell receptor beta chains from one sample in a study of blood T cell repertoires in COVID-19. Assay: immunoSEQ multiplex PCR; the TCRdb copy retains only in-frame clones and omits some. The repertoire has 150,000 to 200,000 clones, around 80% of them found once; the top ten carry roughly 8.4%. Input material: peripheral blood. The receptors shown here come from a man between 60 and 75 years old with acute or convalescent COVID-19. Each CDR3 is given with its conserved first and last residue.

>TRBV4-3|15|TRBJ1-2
CASSQARLTGGGYTF
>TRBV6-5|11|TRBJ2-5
CASTRWETQYF
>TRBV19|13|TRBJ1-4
CASRTGWSEKLFF
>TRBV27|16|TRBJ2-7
CASSQRWTGGSYEQYF
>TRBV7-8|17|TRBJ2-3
CASSIRLAEPSTDTQYF
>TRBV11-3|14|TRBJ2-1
CASSLGGTPNEQFF
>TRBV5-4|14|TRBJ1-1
CASSWGTGNTEAFF
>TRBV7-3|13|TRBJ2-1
CASSSSSGNEQFF
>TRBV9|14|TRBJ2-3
CASSVISSSDTQYF
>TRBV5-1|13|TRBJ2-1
CASSLDTRNEQFF
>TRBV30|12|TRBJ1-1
CAWSHDRQEAFF
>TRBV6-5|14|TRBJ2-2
CASSLTGRVGELFF
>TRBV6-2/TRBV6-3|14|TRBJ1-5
CASSYSFRYQPQHF
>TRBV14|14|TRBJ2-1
CASSLQGWGNEQFF
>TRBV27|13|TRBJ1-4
CASSYRTGEKLFF
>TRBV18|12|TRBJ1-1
CASSLYATEAFF
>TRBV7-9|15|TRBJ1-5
CASSPQGMGNQPQHF
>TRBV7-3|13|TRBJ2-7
CASSQGQGSEQYF
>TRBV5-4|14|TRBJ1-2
CASSLDRGWNGYTF
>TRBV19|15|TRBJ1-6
CASSPRGTGSSPLHF
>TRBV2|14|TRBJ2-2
CASMRQTNTGELFF
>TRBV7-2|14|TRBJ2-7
CASSRGQGAGEQYF
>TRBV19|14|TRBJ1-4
CASRQGTPNEKLFF
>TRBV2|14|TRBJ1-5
CASFLGTGNQPQHF
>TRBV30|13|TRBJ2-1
CAWSVLGGDEQFF
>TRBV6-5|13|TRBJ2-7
CASSYRQGSEQYF
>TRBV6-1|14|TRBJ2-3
CASSEASGVYTQYF
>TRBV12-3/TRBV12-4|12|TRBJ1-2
CASSQTGGGYTF
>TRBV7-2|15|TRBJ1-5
CASSPQGALGQPQHF